This is a list of T cell receptor beta chains from one sample in a study of T cell responses to AZD1222 COVID-19 vaccine. TCRdb keeps only in-frame clones here, not all; method: immunoSEQ multiplex PCR. The sample holds about 150,000 clones, approximately 94% seen once. Sequencing used peripheral blood, obtained on day 0 of AZD1222 vaccination. All receptors come from an adult in good health. The CDR3 runs from the conserved cysteine through the conserved F or W. Fields, in order: D gene, V gene, J gene, clone size, CDR3 protein, CDR3 DNA. The D gene is left open where the match is weak. Rows give clone size only sometimes, using once, few, many, or a class for an expanded clone.

d_gene: TRBD1
v_gene: TRBV15
j_gene: TRBJ1-1
abundance: .
CDR3aa: CATSRETGVNTEAFF
CDR3nt: TGTGCCACCAGCAGAGAGACAGGGGTGAACACTGAAGCTTTCTTT

d_gene: .
v_gene: TRBV6-5
j_gene: TRBJ1-4
abundance: .
CDR3aa: CASSYLQGREKLFF
CDR3nt: TGTGCCAGCAGTTACTTACAGGGTCGGGAAAAACTGTTTTTT

d_gene: .
v_gene: TRBV28
j_gene: TRBJ1-2
abundance: .
CDR3aa: CASSLPGYGYTF
CDR3nt: TGTGCCAGCAGTTTGCCGGGCTATGGCTACACCTTC

d_gene: .
v_gene: TRBV2
j_gene: TRBJ1-4
abundance: .
CDR3aa: CASRKNEKLFF
CDR3nt: TGTGCCAGCAGGAAAAATGAAAAACTGTTTTTT

d_gene: TRBD2
v_gene: TRBV7-6
j_gene: TRBJ2-1
abundance: .
CDR3aa: CASSSFSGTGEQFF
CDR3nt: TGTGCCAGCAGCTCATTTAGCGGGACGGGTGAGCAGTTCTTC

d_gene: .
v_gene: TRBV6-5
j_gene: TRBJ1-6
abundance: .
CDR3aa: CASTPTGTNSPLHF
CDR3nt: TGTGCCAGCACCCCGACAGGCACTAATTCACCCCTCCACTTT

d_gene: .
v_gene: TRBV4-1
j_gene: TRBJ2-3
abundance: .
CDR3aa: CASSPFGVPDTQYF
CDR3nt: TGCGCCAGCAGCCCTTTCGGGGTTCCAGATACGCAGTATTTT

d_gene: TRBD1
v_gene: TRBV5-1
j_gene: TRBJ1-2
abundance: .
CDR3aa: CASSLAGTGSAYGYTF
CDR3nt: TGCGCCAGCAGCTTGGCGGGGACAGGGAGCGCCTATGGCTACACCTTC

d_gene: .
v_gene: TRBV30
j_gene: TRBJ2-5
abundance: .
CDR3aa: CAWSSQGQETQYF
CDR3nt: TGTGCCTGGAGTTCCCAGGGACAAGAGACCCAGTACTTC

d_gene: .
v_gene: TRBV12-3/TRBV12-4
j_gene: TRBJ1-1
abundance: .
CDR3aa: CASSFYTEAFF
CDR3nt: TGTGCCAGCAGTTTCTACACTGAAGCTTTCTTT

d_gene: TRBD1
v_gene: TRBV19
j_gene: TRBJ1-2
abundance: .
CDR3aa: CASSPRTGGGYTF
CDR3nt: TGTGCCAGTAGTCCCCGGACAGGGGGAGGCTACACCTTC

d_gene: .
v_gene: TRBV12-3/TRBV12-4
j_gene: TRBJ1-2
abundance: .
CDR3aa: CASRKDSLYGYTF
CDR3nt: TGTGCCAGCAGAAAAGACAGTCTCTATGGCTACACCTTC

d_gene: .
v_gene: TRBV28
j_gene: TRBJ1-2
abundance: .
CDR3aa: CASSGVDYGYTF
CDR3nt: TGTGCCAGCAGTGGCGTAGACTATGGCTACACCTTC

d_gene: .
v_gene: TRBV18
j_gene: TRBJ1-4
abundance: .
CDR3aa: CASSPRESEKLFF
CDR3nt: TGTGCCAGTTCACCGAGGGAGAGCGAAAAACTGTTTTTT

d_gene: .
v_gene: TRBV19
j_gene: TRBJ2-1
abundance: once
CDR3aa: CASSPGQSSYNEQFF
CDR3nt: TGTGCCAGTAGTCCAGGACAGAGCTCCTACAATGAGCAGTTCTTC

d_gene: .
v_gene: TRBV5-1
j_gene: TRBJ1-1
abundance: .
CDR3aa: CASSRSGAGMDTEAFF
CDR3nt: TGCGCCAGCAGCCGTTCAGGGGCGGGAATGGACACTGAAGCTTTCTTT

d_gene: TRBD1
v_gene: TRBV7-9
j_gene: TRBJ1-4
abundance: once
CDR3aa: CASSGPGTGDEKLFF
CDR3nt: TGTGCCAGCAGCGGGCCCGGGACAGGGGACGAAAAACTGTTTTTT

d_gene: .
v_gene: TRBV5-6
j_gene: TRBJ1-2
abundance: .
CDR3aa: CASSLVGGVDYGYTF
CDR3nt: TGTGCCAGCAGCTTGGTCGGCGGGGTGGACTATGGCTACACCTTC

d_gene: TRBD2
v_gene: TRBV7-7
j_gene: TRBJ2-1
abundance: .
CDR3aa: CASSLISPVGGRISEQFF
CDR3nt: TGTGCCAGCAGCCTTATATCCCCGGTGGGCGGGAGGATCAGTGAGCAGTTCTTC

d_gene: .
v_gene: TRBV18
j_gene: TRBJ2-1
abundance: .
CDR3aa: CASSPSIDSYNEQFF
CDR3nt: TGTGCCAGCTCACCATCGATTGACTCCTACAATGAGCAGTTCTTC

d_gene: .
v_gene: TRBV30
j_gene: TRBJ1-5
abundance: .
CDR3aa: CAWSGISNQPQHF
CDR3nt: TGTGCCTGGAGTGGAATTAGTAATCAGCCCCAGCATTTT

d_gene: TRBD2
v_gene: TRBV27
j_gene: TRBJ2-1
abundance: .
CDR3aa: CASSLLLAVINEQFF
CDR3nt: TGTGCCAGCAGTTTGCTACTAGCGGTAATCAATGAGCAGTTCTTC

d_gene: .
v_gene: TRBV18
j_gene: TRBJ1-2
abundance: .
CDR3aa: CASSPRGDYGYTF
CDR3nt: TGTGCCAGCTCACCAAGGGGTGACTATGGCTACACCTTC

d_gene: TRBD1
v_gene: TRBV29-1
j_gene: TRBJ1-5
abundance: .
CDR3aa: CSVATGSNQPQHF
CDR3nt: TGCAGCGTTGCGACAGGGAGCAATCAGCCCCAGCATTTT

d_gene: TRBD2
v_gene: TRBV13
j_gene: TRBJ2-1
abundance: .
CDR3aa: CASSLGALAGGPGEQFF
CDR3nt: TGTGCCAGCAGCTTAGGGGCCCTAGCGGGAGGGCCGGGTGAGCAGTTCTTC

d_gene: .
v_gene: TRBV5-1
j_gene: TRBJ2-2
abundance: .
CDR3aa: CASSLVVTGELFF
CDR3nt: TGCGCCAGCAGCTTGGTCGTCACCGGGGAGCTGTTTTTT

d_gene: .
v_gene: TRBV7-8
j_gene: TRBJ2-1
abundance: .
CDR3aa: CASSPDRGKQFF
CDR3nt: TGTGCCAGCAGCCCCGACCGGGGAAAGCAGTTCTTC

d_gene: .
v_gene: TRBV7-9
j_gene: TRBJ1-2
abundance: .
CDR3aa: CASRLPADYGYTF
CDR3nt: TGTGCCAGCAGATTACCGGCGGACTATGGCTACACCTTC

d_gene: TRBD1
v_gene: TRBV23-1
j_gene: TRBJ1-6
abundance: .
CDR3aa: CASRDTRTGWVNSPLHF
CDR3nt: TGCGCCAGCAGGGATACCCGGACAGGGTGGGTAAATTCACCCCTCCACTTT

d_gene: TRBD1
v_gene: TRBV19
j_gene: TRBJ1-6
abundance: .
CDR3aa: CASSPSDRSSPLHF
CDR3nt: TGTGCCAGTAGTCCCTCGGACAGGAGTTCACCCCTCCACTTT

d_gene: .
v_gene: TRBV14
j_gene: TRBJ1-4
abundance: .
CDR3aa: CASSAALREKLFF
CDR3nt: TGTGCCAGCAGCGCGGCTCTACGGGAAAAACTGTTTTTT